Given below is one T cell receptor beta chain in context. These data originate in a study of blood T cell repertoires in COVID-19. Study-level information: Both acute and convalescent COVID-19 samples were obtained from the United States, Italy and Spain. T cells, B-cell-depleted T cells, or PBMCs supplied cDNA or gDNA.

Methods used by the authors: Estimated nucleated cell counts came from reference gene primer amplification. Sequenced by immunoSEQ multiplex PCR; TCRdb stores in-frame clones only, minus some. V, J and clone size are those of that table, while D and trimming were read from the DNA. The repertoire holds a few hundred thousand clones, with about 82% as singletons. This CDR3 region has 15 residues. The ends lost 6 bases at V and 0 bases at J; junction bases unmatched: 4. Germline CDR1 SGHAT, CDR2 FQNNGV. This clonotype originated in a woman of 80 years or more with acute or convalescent COVID-19. Sequencing was performed on peripheral blood. The V call is TRBV11-2, the J call TRBJ2-1; 8 bases map to TRBD2. The CDR3 region has the DNA TGTGCCAGCAGGGTTAGCGGGGTCTCCTACAATGAGCAGTTCTTC. The encoded protein is CASRVSGVSYNEQFF.